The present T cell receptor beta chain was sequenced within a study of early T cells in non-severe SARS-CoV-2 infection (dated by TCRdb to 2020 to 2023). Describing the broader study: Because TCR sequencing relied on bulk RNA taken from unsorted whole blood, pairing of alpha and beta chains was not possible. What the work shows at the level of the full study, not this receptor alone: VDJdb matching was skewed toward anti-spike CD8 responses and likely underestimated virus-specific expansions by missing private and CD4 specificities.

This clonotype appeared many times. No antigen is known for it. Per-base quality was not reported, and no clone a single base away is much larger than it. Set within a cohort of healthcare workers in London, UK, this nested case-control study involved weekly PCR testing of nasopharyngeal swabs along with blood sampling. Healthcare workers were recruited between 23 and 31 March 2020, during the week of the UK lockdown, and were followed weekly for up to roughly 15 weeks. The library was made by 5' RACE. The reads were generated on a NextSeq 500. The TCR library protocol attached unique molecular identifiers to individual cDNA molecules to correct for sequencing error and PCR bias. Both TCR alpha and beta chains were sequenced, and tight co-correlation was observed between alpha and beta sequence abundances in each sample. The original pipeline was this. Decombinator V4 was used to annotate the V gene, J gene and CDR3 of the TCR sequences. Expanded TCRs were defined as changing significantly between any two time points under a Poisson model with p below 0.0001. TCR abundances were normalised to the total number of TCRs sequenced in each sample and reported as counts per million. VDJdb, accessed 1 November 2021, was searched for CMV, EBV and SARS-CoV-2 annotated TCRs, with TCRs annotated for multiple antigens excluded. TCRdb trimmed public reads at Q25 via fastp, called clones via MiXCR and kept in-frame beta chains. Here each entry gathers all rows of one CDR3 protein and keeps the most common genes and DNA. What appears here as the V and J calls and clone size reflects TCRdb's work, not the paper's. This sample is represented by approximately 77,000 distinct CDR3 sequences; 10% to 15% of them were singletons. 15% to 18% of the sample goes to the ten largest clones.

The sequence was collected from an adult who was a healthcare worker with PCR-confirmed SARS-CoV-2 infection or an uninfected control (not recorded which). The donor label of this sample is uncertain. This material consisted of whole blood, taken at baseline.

CDR3 region: CASSTAGGLLYEQYF. DNA sequence: TGTGCCAGCAGCACAGCGGGAGGCCTCCTCTACGAGCAGTACTTC. The sequence is built from TRBV9 and TRBJ2-7; a stretch of 9 junction bases matches TRBD2. The CDR3 starts with the cysteine, ends with the phenylalanine, and has 15 residues. The CDR3 DNA has 45 bases and is translated from base 1. The junction shows trimming of 4 bases on V and 3 bases on J, and the gene matches do not reach 8 bases of it. CDR1 and CDR2, per the germline V gene, are SGDLS and YYNGEE.